These T cell receptor beta chains were read from a single sample in a study of a mutant IDH1 vaccine in newly diagnosed glioma. No antigens are known for them. This table comes from immunoSEQ multiplex PCR, and its TCRdb copy is limited to in-frame clones, with some not included. The sample contains 50,000 or so clones, about 77% of which appear only once. This specimen consisted of PBMCs, obtained from a glioma patient whose treatment included an IDH1 peptide vaccine. These receptors originate from a woman aged 40-49 years with glioma. The CDR3 runs from the conserved cysteine through the conserved F or W. Fields, in order: D gene, V gene, J gene, clone size, CDR3 DNA, CDR3 protein. The D gene is left open where the match is weak. Some rows have no size entry. The others give once, few or many, or a class for an expanded clone.

NA	TRBV14	TRBJ1-6	few	TGTGCCAGCAGCCAAGATCCTGCAGGCTTTTCACCCCTCCACTTT	CASSQDPAGFSPLHF
NA	TRBV5-6	TRBJ2-5	NA	TGTGCCAGCAGCTTCATAGAGACCCAGTACTTC	CASSFIETQYF
NA	TRBV13	TRBJ2-5	NA	TGTGCCAGCAGCCAACAGGTCCAAGAGACCCAGTACTTC	CASSQQVQETQYF
TRBD2	TRBV11-2	TRBJ2-7	NA	TGTGCCAGCAGCTTATCGGTAGCGGGGGCCGAGAGCTCCTACGAGCAGTACTTC	CASSLSVAGAESSYEQYF
NA	TRBV20-1	TRBJ1-2	NA	TGCAGTGCTACAGATGGCTACACCTTC	CSATDGYTF
NA	TRBV7-3	TRBJ1-1	few	TGTGCCAGCAGGTTTATCCATTCCCGGGACCGTGAGGCTGAAGCTTTCTTT	CASRFIHSRDREAEAFF
NA	TRBV6-4	TRBJ1-4	NA	TGTGCCAGCAACCTACCCCGCAGGGGTCCTAATGAAAAACTGTTTTTT	CASNLPRRGPNEKLFF
TRBD1	TRBV7-6	TRBJ2-1	NA	TGTGCCAGCAGCTTAGAGCCAGGGGGCTTTTCAGATGAGCAGTTCTTC	CASSLEPGGFSDEQFF
TRBD2	TRBV25-1	TRBJ2-4	NA	TGTGCCAGCAGTGAAAGTGGGGGGGTAGGGGCCAAAAACATTCAGTACTTC	CASSESGGVGAKNIQYF
NA	TRBV19	TRBJ1-2	NA	TGTGCCAGTAGTAGTCGGGGGGGTGGCTACACCTTC	CASSSRGGGYTF
NA	TRBV2	TRBJ2-3	few	TGTGCCAGGCCGGGACGTGGGACAGATACGCAGTATTTT	CARPGRGTDTQYF
NA	TRBV29-1	TRBJ1-5	few	TGCAGCGTTGCGAACTACAATCAGCCCCAGCATTTT	CSVANYNQPQHF
NA	TRBV4-1	TRBJ1-1	NA	TGCGCCAGCAGCCAAGCGGACAGTTCCCCCCCCGAAGCTTTCTTT	CASSQADSSPPEAFF
TRBD2	TRBV19	TRBJ2-5	NA	TGTGCCAGTAGTCCCCAAATAGCGGGGGAAGAGACCCAGTACTTC	CASSPQIAGEETQYF
NA	TRBV10-2	TRBJ2-1	NA	TGCGCCAGCACCTCCGTTTCTAGACGGGATGAGCAGTTCTTC	CASTSVSRRDEQFF
TRBD2	TRBV6-1	TRBJ2-7	NA	TGTGCCAGCAGTGATCGGGGGGTATTCGAGCAGTACTTC	CASSDRGVFEQYF
NA	TRBV7-9	TRBJ1-1	NA	TGTGCCAGCAAACATACGGACACTGAAGCTTTCTTT	CASKHTDTEAFF
TRBD2	TRBV4-1	TRBJ2-3	NA	TGCGCCAGCAGCCAGCTACTAGCGGGGGCCCTCACAGATACGCAGTATTTT	CASSQLLAGALTDTQYF
NA	TRBV9	TRBJ1-2	NA	TGTGCCAGCAGCCCAAGCGGGGGTTCTAACTATGGCTACACCTTC	CASSPSGGSNYGYTF
TRBD2	TRBV4-2	TRBJ2-2	NA	TGTGCCAGCAGCCCCCACCTCGGGGGGGCGAACACCGGGGAGCTGTTTTTT	CASSPHLGGANTGELFF
NA	TRBV15	TRBJ2-3	NA	TGTGCCACCAGCCCCCCCCACCTCGGGAGCACAGATACGCAGTATTTT	CATSPPHLGSTDTQYF
TRBD1	TRBV2	TRBJ2-1	NA	TGTGCCAGCAGTGTAGGGACAGAGGTCGTTAATGAGCAGTTCTTC	CASSVGTEVVNEQFF
NA	TRBV30	TRBJ1-6	NA	TGTGCCTGGAGAGCGGGCCCCTATAATTCACCCCTCCACTTT	CAWRAGPYNSPLHF
TRBD1	TRBV6-1	TRBJ1-2	NA	TGTGCCAGCAGTGTAGGGGGCCATCACACCTTC	CASSVGGHHTF
TRBD1	TRBV30	TRBJ1-1	NA	TGTGCCTGGAGTCTTACCGGGACAGGGAACACTGAAGCTTTCTTT	CAWSLTGTGNTEAFF
NA	TRBV15	TRBJ2-5	NA	TGTGCCACCAGCAGCCCCCCGGGGGAGACCCAGTACTTC	CATSSPPGETQYF
TRBD1	TRBV19	TRBJ2-2	few	TGTGCCAGTAGTATACCCGACAGGGATGCCGGGGAGCTGTTTTTT	CASSIPDRDAGELFF
NA	TRBV5-5	TRBJ1-4	NA	TGTGCCAGCAGCCCGGAGGGCGAAAAACTGTTTTTT	CASSPEGEKLFF
TRBD2	TRBV25-1	TRBJ2-7	NA	TGTGCCAGCAGTTCGCCAACTAGCGGGGGGTCCTACGAGCAGTACTTC	CASSSPTSGGSYEQYF
TRBD2	TRBV7-6	TRBJ2-2	few	TGTGCCAGCAGCTTTTCGGGGGGCACCGGGGAGCTGTTTTTT	CASSFSGGTGELFF
NA	TRBV29-1	TRBJ1-2	NA	TGCAGCGTTGGTGACAGGACGCATAACTATGGCTACACCTTC	CSVGDRTHNYGYTF
NA	TRBV14	TRBJ2-3	NA	TGTGCCAGCAGCCCTCAGCGGAGGGAGACAGATACGCAGTATTTT	CASSPQRRETDTQYF
NA	TRBV5-6	TRBJ2-1	NA	TGTGCCAGCAGCTTGGGAGTGGGGTACGACAATGAGCAGTTCTTC	CASSLGVGYDNEQFF
NA	TRBV19	TRBJ1-2	few	TGTGCCAGTACCCCGGGTAGCGGGCAGGGGAGAAGCTACACCTTC	CASTPGSGQGRSYTF
TRBD2	TRBV7-6	TRBJ2-7	NA	TGTGCCAGCAGCTTAACTGTAGCGGGGTACGAGCAGTACTTC	CASSLTVAGYEQYF
NA	TRBV4-3	TRBJ2-2	NA	TGCGCCAGCAGCCAAGAACCTCCGGGACCGCCGAACACCGGGGAGCTGTTTTTT	CASSQEPPGPPNTGELFF
NA	TRBV7-8	TRBJ1-5	NA	TGTGCCAGCAGCACTTCCTCCTCCGGTGGGAATCAGCCCCAGCATTTT	CASSTSSSGGNQPQHF
NA	TRBV4-2	TRBJ2-7	NA	TGTGCCAGCAGCCACCGGGACAACGAGCAGTACTTC	CASSHRDNEQYF
TRBD1	TRBV30	TRBJ1-6	NA	TGTGCCTGGGAGGGGGCCAATTTGTCACCCCTCCACTTT	CAWEGANLSPLHF
NA	TRBV9	TRBJ1-5	few	TGTGCCAGCAGCGTAGGGGCGTATAGCAATCAGCCCCAGCATTTT	CASSVGAYSNQPQHF
NA	TRBV30	TRBJ2-7	few	TGTGCCTGGAGTTGGGAAGGCGAGCAGTACTTC	CAWSWEGEQYF
NA	TRBV5-6	TRBJ1-5	few	TGTGCCAGCAGCTTATGGACCAACCCCAGCAATCAGCCCCAGCATTTT	CASSLWTNPSNQPQHF
NA	TRBV4-1	TRBJ2-5	NA	TGCGCCAGCAGCCAAGATCTCGATAGCCGAAAGACCCAGTACTTC	CASSQDLDSRKTQYF
TRBD2	TRBV7-2	TRBJ2-5	NA	TGTGCCAGCAGCGGGAGGGTTTCCAGTCAAGAGACCCAGTACTTC	CASSGRVSSQETQYF
TRBD2	TRBV4-3	TRBJ2-7	NA	TGCGCCAGCAGCCAATTAGCGGGGAACGAGCAGTACTTC	CASSQLAGNEQYF
NA	TRBV28	TRBJ1-4	NA	TGTGCCAGCAGTTCGGGGGGTGAAAAACTGTTTTTT	CASSSGGEKLFF
TRBD1	TRBV6-4	TRBJ2-3	NA	TGTGCCAGCAGTGCCAAGACAGGGGGGGGCACAGATACGCAGTATTTT	CASSAKTGGGTDTQYF
TRBD2	TRBV5-1	TRBJ2-2	NA	TGCGCCAGCAGCTCGGGGGGATCCGGGGAGCTGTTTTTT	CASSSGGSGELFF
NA	TRBV4-1	TRBJ2-1	NA	TGCGCCAGCAGCCAAGCGACGGGGGACTACAATGAGCAGTTCTTC	CASSQATGDYNEQFF
TRBD1	TRBV2	TRBJ2-3	NA	TGTGCCAGCAGGAGACAGGGGGCAACCGATACGCAGTATTTT	CASRRQGATDTQYF
NA	TRBV13	TRBJ2-7	NA	TGTGCCAGCAGCTCCCAAAATCAGCAGTACTTC	CASSSQNQQYF